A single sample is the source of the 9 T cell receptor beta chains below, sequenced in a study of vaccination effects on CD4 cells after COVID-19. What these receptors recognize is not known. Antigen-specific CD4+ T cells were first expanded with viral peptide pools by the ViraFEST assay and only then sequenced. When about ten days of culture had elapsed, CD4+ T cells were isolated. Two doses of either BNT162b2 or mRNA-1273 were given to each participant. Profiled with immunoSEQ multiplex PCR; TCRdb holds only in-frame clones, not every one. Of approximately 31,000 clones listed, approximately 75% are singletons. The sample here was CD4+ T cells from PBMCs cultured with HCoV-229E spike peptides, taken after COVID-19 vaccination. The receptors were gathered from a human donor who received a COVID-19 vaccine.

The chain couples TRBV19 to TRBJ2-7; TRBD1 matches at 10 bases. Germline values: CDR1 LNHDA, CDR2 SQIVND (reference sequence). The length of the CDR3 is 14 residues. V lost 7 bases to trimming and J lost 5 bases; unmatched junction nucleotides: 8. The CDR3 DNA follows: TGTGCCAGTACGCTCCGGACAGGGGGAAACGAGCAGTACTTC. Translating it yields CASTLRTGGNEQYF.

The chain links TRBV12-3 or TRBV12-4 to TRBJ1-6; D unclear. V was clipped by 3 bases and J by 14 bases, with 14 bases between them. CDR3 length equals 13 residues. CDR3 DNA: TGTGCCAGCAGTTTGTCGGGATCGGGAACCCTCCACTTT. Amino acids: CASSLSGSGTLHF.

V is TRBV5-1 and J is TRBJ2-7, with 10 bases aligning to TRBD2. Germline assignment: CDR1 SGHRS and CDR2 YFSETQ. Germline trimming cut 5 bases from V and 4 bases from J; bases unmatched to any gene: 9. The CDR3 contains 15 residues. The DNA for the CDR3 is TGCGCCAGCAGAGTCCGGACTAGCGGTTATTACGAGCAGTACTTC. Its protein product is CASRVRTSGYYEQYF.

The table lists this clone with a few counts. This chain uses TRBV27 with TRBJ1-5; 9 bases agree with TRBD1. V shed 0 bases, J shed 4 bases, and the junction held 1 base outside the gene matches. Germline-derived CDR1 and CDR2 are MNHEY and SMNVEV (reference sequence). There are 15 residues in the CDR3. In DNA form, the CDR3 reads TGTGCCAGCAGTTTATCGACAGGGGGTAATCAGCCCCAGCATTTT. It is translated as CASSLSTGGNQPQHF.

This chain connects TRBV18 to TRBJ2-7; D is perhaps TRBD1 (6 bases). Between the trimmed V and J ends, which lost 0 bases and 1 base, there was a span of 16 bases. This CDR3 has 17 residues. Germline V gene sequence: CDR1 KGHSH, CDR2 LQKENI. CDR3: CASSPPLVSDRSYEQYF. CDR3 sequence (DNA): TGTGCCAGCTCACCACCCTTGGTCTCTGACAGGTCCTACGAGCAGTACTTC.

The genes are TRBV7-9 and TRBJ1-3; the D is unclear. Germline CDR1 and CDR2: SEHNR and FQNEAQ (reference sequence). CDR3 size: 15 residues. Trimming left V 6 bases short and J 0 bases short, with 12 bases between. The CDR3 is CASRPSTSSGNTIYF. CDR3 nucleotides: TGTGCCAGCAGACCAAGTACGAGCTCTGGAAACACCATATATTTT.

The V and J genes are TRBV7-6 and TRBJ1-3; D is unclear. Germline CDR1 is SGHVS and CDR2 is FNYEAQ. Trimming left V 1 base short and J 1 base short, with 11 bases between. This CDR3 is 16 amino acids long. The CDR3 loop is CASSLGQVLSGNTIYF. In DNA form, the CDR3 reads TGTGCCAGCAGCTTAGGTCAGGTTCTTTCTGGAAACACCATATATTTT. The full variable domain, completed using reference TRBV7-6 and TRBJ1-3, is GAGVSQSPRYKVTKRGQDVALRCDPISGHVSLYWYRQALGQGPEFLTYFNYEAQQDKSGLPNDRFSAERPEGSISTLTIQRTEQRDSAMYRCASSLGQVLSGNTIYFGEGSWLTVV.

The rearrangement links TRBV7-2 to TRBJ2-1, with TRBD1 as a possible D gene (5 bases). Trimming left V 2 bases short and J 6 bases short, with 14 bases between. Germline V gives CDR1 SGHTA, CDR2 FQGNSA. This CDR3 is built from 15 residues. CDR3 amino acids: CASSLRPLRGNEQFF. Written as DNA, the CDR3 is TGTGCCAGCAGCTTAAGACCCTTAAGGGGCAATGAGCAGTTCTTC. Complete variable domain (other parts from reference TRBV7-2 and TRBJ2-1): GAGVSQSPSNKVTEKGKDVELRCDPISGHTALYWYRQSLGQGLEFLIYFQGNSAPDKSGLPSDRFSAERTGGSVSTLTIQRTQQEDSAVYLCASSLRPLRGNEQFFGPGTRLTVL.

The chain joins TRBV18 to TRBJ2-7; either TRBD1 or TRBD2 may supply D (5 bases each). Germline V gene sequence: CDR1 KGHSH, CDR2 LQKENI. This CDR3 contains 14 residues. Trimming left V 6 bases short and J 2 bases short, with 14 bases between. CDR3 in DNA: TGTGCCAGCTCGATAAGGGGACCCACCTACGAGCAGTACTTC. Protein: CASSIRGPTYEQYF.